Shown below are 25 T cell receptor beta chains from a single sample sequenced in a study of vaccination effects on CD4 cells after COVID-19 (dated by TCRdb to the early 2020s). To identify antigen-specific CD4+ T cell clonotypes by their expansion, the ViraFEST assay first stimulated PBMC with viral peptide pools and then applied TCR sequencing. After around eleven days of culture, CD4+ T cells were isolated with the EasySep CD4+ T cell isolation kit. Two doses of either the BNT162b2 or the mRNA-1273 mRNA SARS-CoV-2 vaccine were administered to participants. Their antigens remain unidentified. Library preparation used the immunoSEQ multiplex PCR assay. The immuneACCESS repertoire file appears here via TCRdb, limited to in-frame rearrangements. These files lack a portion of the clones; in checked studies, under half of the deficit traces to unresolved V genes, and the cause of the others is not known. This sample is represented by some 23,000 clones; around 77% of them were singletons. More than 9% of the sample is held by the ten biggest clonotypes.

Material: CD4+ T cells from PBMCs cultured with HCoV-229E spike peptides, obtained after COVID-19 vaccination. What the cell subset or site label conveys for this sample: HCoV-229E spike overlapping peptide pool stimulation. The receptors come from a human donor who received a COVID-19 vaccine.

The V call is TRBV27, the J call TRBJ1-5; D not certain. This CDR3 spans 15 amino acids. Germline assignment: CDR1 MNHEY and CDR2 SMNVEV (reference sequence). The germline V and J ends were trimmed by 6 bases and 0 bases, with 12 bases remaining between them. CDR3 nucleotides: TGTGCCAGCAGCACGACGGAGTATAGCAATCAGCCCCAGCATTTT. Translated: CASSTTEYSNQPQHF.

This rearrangement joins TRBV5-1 to TRBJ2-5, with D possibly TRBD2 on 6 matching bases. The CDR3 extends over 14 amino acids. V dropped 5 bases and J dropped 5 bases, with 16 bases sitting between them. Germline assignment: CDR1 SGHRS and CDR2 YFSETQ. The CDR3 here is CASRGGSVMETQYF. In DNA form, the CDR3 reads TGCGCCAGCAGGGGGGGTTCGGTTATGGAGACCCAGTACTTC.

Only a few counts were recorded for this clone. This chain connects TRBV6-6 to TRBJ2-2; maybe TRBD2 (6 bases). The germline CDR1 and CDR2 sequences are MNHNY and SVGAGI (reference sequence). CDR3 length equals 13 residues. Deletions cut 6 bases from V and 6 bases from J, with 11 bases between. The CDR3 loop reads CASSPSGSGELFF. As DNA, the CDR3 is TGTGCCAGCAGCCCGAGCGGGTCCGGGGAGCTGTTTTTT.

J is TRBJ2-1 and V is TRBV14, with TRBD2 matching 13 bases. After removal of 3 bases from V and 8 bases from J, the junction contained 10 bases not matched to a gene. Germline-derived CDR1 and CDR2 are SGHDN and FVKESK. The length of the CDR3 is 17 residues. Written as DNA, the CDR3 is TGTGCCAGCAGCCAGTTACTAGCGGGGGGGCTGAAGGATGAGCAGTTCTTC. Protein product: CASSQLLAGGLKDEQFF.

The V gene is TRBV27, the J gene TRBJ1-2; no clear D. Germline V CDR1 and CDR2: MNHEY, SMNVEV (reference sequence). The CDR3 consists of 13 residues. The V end lost 6 bases, the J end lost 0 bases, and 8 bases lay between the germline ends. CDR3 DNA sequence: TGTGCCAGCAGACGGTTGTCTAACTATGGCTACACCTTC. This gives the protein CASRRLSNYGYTF.

This clone was detected only a few times. This chain connects TRBV5-1 to TRBJ2-7; D gene uncertain. Trimming pared 0 bases from V and 6 bases from J, leaving 13 bases between. Germline V lookup: CDR1 SGHRS, CDR2 YFSETQ. This CDR3 is built from 14 residues. The CDR3, as DNA: TGCGCCAGCAGCTTGGCGGTAGCCTCTCGCGAGCAGTACTTC. This encodes CASSLAVASREQYF.

The chain couples TRBV10-3 to TRBJ2-7, with TRBD2 matching over 8 bases. CDR3 length equals 15 residues. Germline V CDR1 and CDR2: ENHRY, SYGVKD. V lost 6 bases to trimming and J lost 2 bases; unmatched junction nucleotides: 9. The chain's CDR3 is CAIRLDSGTTYEQYF. The CDR3 nucleotides read TGTGCCATCAGACTTGATAGCGGGACAACCTACGAGCAGTACTTC.

The chain joins TRBV18 to TRBJ2-1, with 12 bases fitting TRBD2. The CDR3 runs 18 residues. V lost 3 bases and J lost 3; bases outside the gene matches: 9. The germline V gene encodes CDR1 KGHSH and CDR2 LQKENI. As DNA, the CDR3 is TGTGCCAGCTCACCTGGGTCTAGCGGGGGGGACGTCTACAATGAGCAGTTCTTC. Its protein is CASSPGSSGGDVYNEQFF.

The J gene is TRBJ2-5, the V gene TRBV13; maybe TRBD1 (6 bases). V was shortened by 0 bases and J by 5 bases, with 13 bases between the two germline ends. The germline gives CDR1 PRHDT, CDR2 FYEKMQ (reference sequence). The CDR3 runs 15 residues. CDR3 region: CASSLGKAGGETQYF. In DNA form, the CDR3 reads TGTGCCAGCAGCTTAGGCAAGGCTGGGGGCGAGACCCAGTACTTC.

The chain combines TRBV7-2 with TRBJ1-5, with D unresolved. Germline V gives CDR1 SGHTA, CDR2 FQGNSA. V was trimmed by 5 bases and J by 0 bases, leaving 5 bases between them. This CDR3 has 13 residues. The CDR3 loop is CASSGNSNQPQHF. CDR3 sequence (DNA): TGTGCCAGCAGCGGCAATAGCAATCAGCCCCAGCATTTT. The variable domain in full, completed from reference TRBV7-2 and TRBJ1-5, reads GAGVSQSPSNKVTEKGKDVELRCDPISGHTALYWYRQSLGQGLEFLIYFQGNSAPDKSGLPSDRFSAERTGGSVSTLTIQRTQQEDSAVYLCASSGNSNQPQHFGDGTRLSIL.

The chain is built from TRBV3-1 (or the pseudogene TRBV3-2) and TRBJ2-1; 11 bases are a match to TRBD2. V lost 4 bases to trimming and J lost 6 bases; unmatched junction nucleotides: 2. The CDR3 is 14 residues long. Germline V CDR1 and CDR2: LGHDT, YNNKEL (reference sequence). CDR3 coding DNA: TGTGCCAGCAGCCCACTAGCGGGAGTCAATGAGCAGTTCTTC. This gives the protein CASSPLAGVNEQFF.

This chain connects TRBV15 to TRBJ1-4; weak D call: TRBD1 (5 bases). CDR1 and CDR2 from the germline V gene are LNHNV and YYDKDF (reference sequence). Between the trimmed V and J ends, which lost 3 bases and 0 bases, there was a span of 11 bases. CDR3 size: 16 residues. The CDR3 reads CATSSGTLATNEKLFF. CDR3 coding DNA: TGTGCCACCAGCAGTGGGACCCTTGCAACTAATGAAAAACTGTTTTTT.

The V call is TRBV5-4, the J call TRBJ1-4; 7 nucleotides agree with TRBD1. Trimming removed 5 bases from V and 7 bases from J; junction bases left unmatched: 8. Germline-derived CDR1 and CDR2 are SGHNT and YYREEE (reference sequence). CDR3 length equals 14 residues. The CDR3 nucleotides are TGTGCCAGCAGAAGGGACAGCGGTAGTGAAAAACTGTTTTTT. It is translated as CASRRDSGSEKLFF.

The chain is built from TRBV5-1 and TRBJ2-5; the D gene is possibly TRBD1 (5 bases). Germline assignment: CDR1 SGHRS and CDR2 YFSETQ. Trimming took 3 bases from V and 7 from J, leaving 13 bases between them. This CDR3 is built from 13 residues. The CDR3 reads CASSSDSLGTQYF. The CDR3 DNA reads TGCGCCAGCAGCTCAGACAGTCTTGGGACCCAGTACTTC.

V is TRBV2 and J is TRBJ2-3; D uncertain. The CDR3 spans 12 residues. V lost 6 bases and J 0 bases, leaving 4 bases between the germline ends. The germline V gene encodes CDR1 SNHLY and CDR2 FYNNEI. CDR3 DNA sequence: TGTGCCAGCAGCCCGAGCACAGATACGCAGTATTTT. Translated, it gives CASSPSTDTQYF. The entire variable domain, with the rest obtained from reference TRBV2 and TRBJ2-3, is as follows: EPEVTQTPSHQVTQMGQEVILRCVPISNHLYFYWYRQILGQKVEFLVSFYNNEISEKSEIFDDQFSVERPDGSNFTLKIRSTKLEDSAMYFCASSPSTDTQYFGPGTRLTVL.

The chain carries TRBV19 and TRBJ2-3; 9 bases line up with TRBD2. The CDR3 is 14 amino acids. CDR1 is LNHDA, CDR2 SQIVND, per germline (reference sequence). J was trimmed by 4 bases and V by 10 bases; bases with no gene match: 9. CDR3 residues: CATRREGAADTQYF. CDR3 sequence (DNA): TGTGCCACCCGGCGGGAGGGGGCAGCAGATACGCAGTATTTT.

The V call is TRBV27, the J call TRBJ1-2, with 10 bases matching TRBD1. The germline gives CDR1 MNHEY, CDR2 SMNVEV (reference sequence). CDR3 length: 15 residues. V lost 3 bases to trimming and J lost 7 bases; unmatched junction nucleotides: 8. DNA of the CDR3: TGTGCCAGCAGTTTCCGACAGGGGGCGCCGAGTGGCTACACCTTC. Encoded protein: CASSFRQGAPSGYTF.

This sequence joins TRBV2 and TRBJ1-2; D ambiguous. This CDR3 has 13 residues. Germline values: CDR1 SNHLY, CDR2 FYNNEI. Deletions cut 4 bases from V and 2 bases from J, with 8 bases between. The CDR3 sequence: CASSVRLNYGYTF. CDR3 coding DNA: TGTGCCAGCAGTGTCAGACTCAACTATGGCTACACCTTC.

The chain is built from TRBV19 and TRBJ2-2, with D possibly being TRBD1 (5 bases). Between the trimmed V and J ends, which lost 3 bases and 5 bases, there was a span of 7 bases. Per the germline V gene, CDR1 is LNHDA and CDR2 is SQIVND (reference sequence). This CDR3 is 13 amino acids long. For the CDR3, the DNA is TGTGCCAGTAGTATCCGGACAACCGGGGAGCTGTTTTTT. Amino acids: CASSIRTTGELFF.

The CDR3 here is CASRDSTYSNQPQHF. The DNA for the CDR3 is TGTGCCAGCAGAGACAGCACCTATAGCAATCAGCCCCAGCATTTT. The chain couples TRBV2 to TRBJ1-5, with a tentative D call TRBD1 (5 bases). Trimming left V 6 bases short and J 0 bases short, with 12 bases between. In germline, CDR1 is SNHLY, CDR2 FYNNEI. The CDR3 sequence is 15 residues long.

V is TRBV6-5 and J is TRBJ2-7; D not certain. From germline, CDR1 is MNHEY and CDR2 SVGAGI. Trimming shortened V by 11 bases and J by 2 bases, and 19 bases separated the two germline ends. The CDR3 totals 14 residues. The CDR3 reads CACTQSFPPYEQYF. CDR3 bases: TGTGCCTGTACACAGTCCTTCCCTCCCTACGAGCAGTACTTC.

This clone was recorded only once. J is TRBJ2-1 and V is TRBV6-2 or TRBV6-3, with D uncertain. Deletions cut 3 bases from V and 8 bases from J, with 8 bases between. Germline assignment: CDR1 MNHEY and CDR2 SVGEGT. The CDR3 is made up of 12 amino acids. The CDR3 sequence is CASSYNSYEQFF. In DNA form, the CDR3 reads TGTGCCAGCAGTTATAATAGTTATGAGCAGTTCTTC.

The chain carries TRBV6-1 and TRBJ2-7, with D perhaps being TRBD1 or TRBD2 (5 bases each). V gave up 2 bases and J gave up 0 bases, with 29 bases separating them. The germline V gene encodes CDR1 MNHNS and CDR2 SASEGT. CDR3 length: 21 amino acids. This CDR3 reads CASSEILQLRGKPFFSYEQYF. The DNA for the CDR3 is TGTGCCAGCAGTGAAATTCTTCAACTACGGGGCAAGCCCTTCTTCTCCTACGAGCAGTACTTC.

The rearrangement uses TRBV25-1 and TRBJ2-1, with D perhaps matching TRBD2 (6 bases). Germline V gene lookup returns CDR1 MGHDK and CDR2 SYGVNS. This CDR3 is built from 14 residues. V was cut by 8 bases and J by 7 bases, with 18 bases left in between. CDR3 bases: TGTGCCAGCGAGTGGGTGGGCGGGAAAAATGAGCAGTTCTTC. As protein: CASEWVGGKNEQFF.

For the CDR3, the DNA is TGTGCCAGCAGCCCCCAGGGGGACCCCTACGAGCAGTACTTC. Amino acid sequence: CASSPQGDPYEQYF. The rearrangement links TRBV3-1 (or the pseudogene TRBV3-2) to TRBJ2-7, with 7 bases lining up with TRBD1. The CDR3 runs to 14 residues. Trimming cost V 4 bases and J 2 bases; bases outside gene matches: 5. CDR1 and CDR2 (germline): LGHDT, YNNKEL (reference sequence).